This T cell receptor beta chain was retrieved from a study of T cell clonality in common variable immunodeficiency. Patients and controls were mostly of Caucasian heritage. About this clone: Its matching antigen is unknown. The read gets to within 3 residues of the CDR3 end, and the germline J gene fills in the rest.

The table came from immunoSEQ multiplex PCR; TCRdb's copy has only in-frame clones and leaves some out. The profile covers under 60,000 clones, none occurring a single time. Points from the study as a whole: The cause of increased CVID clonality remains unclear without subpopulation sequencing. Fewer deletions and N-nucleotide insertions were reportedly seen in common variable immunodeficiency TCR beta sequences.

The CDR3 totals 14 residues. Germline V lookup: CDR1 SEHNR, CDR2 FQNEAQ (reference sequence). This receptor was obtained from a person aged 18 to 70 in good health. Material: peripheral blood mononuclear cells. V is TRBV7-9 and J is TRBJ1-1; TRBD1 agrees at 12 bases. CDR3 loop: CASSVGQGAGEAFF. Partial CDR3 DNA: TGTGCCAGCAGCGTGGGACAGGGGGCGGGAGAA.